This T cell receptor (beta chain) was sequenced during a study of T cell responses to AZD1222 COVID-19 vaccine. Details on this clone: Its antigen is still unknown.

The assay was immunoSEQ multiplex PCR, and TCRdb's table has in-frame clones only and misses some. The sample carries around 190,000 clones, 94% recorded once. Study results and limitations: Seropositivity was recorded at baseline in only six AZD1222 recipients. It should be noted that donors were predominantly white British and more often female, and clonal diversity was possibly underestimated. Along spike, vaccine-associated CD4 TCRs were found throughout, with dominance at 160-218 and 743-854.

The V gene lost 1 base and the J gene lost 8 bases, with 17 bases spanning the gap. This CDR3 comprises 15 residues. In germline, CDR1 is SNHLY, CDR2 FYNNEI. Pooling of second doses given at about 4 or about 12 weeks was done. This specimen was peripheral blood, taken 28 days after the second AZD1222 dose. V and J are TRBV2 and TRBJ1-2; D gene uncertain. The receptor was isolated from an adult who received the AZD1222 COVID-19 vaccine. The CDR3 DNA reads TGTGCCAGCAGTGAAGGAGCCGCAGGACGTAACGGCTACACCTTC. As protein: CASSEGAAGRNGYTF.